A selection of T cell receptor beta chains follows, all from one sample in a study of cytomegalovirus exposure and HLA in healthy donors. TCRdb keeps only in-frame clones here, not all; method: immunoSEQ multiplex PCR. Here the sample spans 130,000 to 150,000 clones, around four fifths being singletons. Sequencing input: PBMCs. The receptors stem from a woman in her fifties or sixties in good health and CMV-seropositive. Both conserved end residues are part of each CDR3. The D gene is left open where the match is weak. The size field is filled for only some rows; it gives once, few, many or a size class.

j_call d_call clone_size v_call cdr3_nt cdr3_aa
TRBJ1-1 NA few TRBV7-9 TGTGCCAGCGCTCCGAGTATGAACACTGAAGCTTTCTTT CASAPSMNTEAFF
TRBJ2-7 TRBD1 NA TRBV30 TGTGCCTGGGGGACAGGGGTTAGCTACGAGCAGTACTTC CAWGTGVSYEQYF
TRBJ2-7 NA NA TRBV4-1 TGCGCCAGCAGCCCTGGGGAGGTCGCCTCCTACGAGCAGTACTTC CASSPGEVASYEQYF
TRBJ2-1 NA NA TRBV6-5 TGTGCCAGCAGTGCTACCCGGAGGGAGACGCAGTTCTTC CASSATRRETQFF
TRBJ2-2 TRBD2 NA TRBV7-3 TGTGCCAGCAGCCGGACTAGCGGGAACACCGGGGAGCTGTTTTTT CASSRTSGNTGELFF
TRBJ2-1 TRBD1 NA TRBV23-1 TGCGCCAGCAGTCCACCAATGGCCTGCCGGGACAGACACTACAATGAGCAGTTCTTC CASSPPMACRDRHYNEQFF
TRBJ2-2 TRBD2 few TRBV7-3 TGTGCCAGCAGCTTACGAGCGGGAGCTTTCACCGGGGAGCTGTTTTTT CASSLRAGAFTGELFF
TRBJ2-5 NA NA TRBV29-1 TGCAGCGTTGTGTGGGGGCCCACAGTGGAGCAGTACTTC CSVVWGPTVEQYF
TRBJ2-1 TRBD2 once TRBV7-6 TGTGCCAGCAGCTTAGCGGGAGGGAATGAGCAGTTCTTC CASSLAGGNEQFF
TRBJ2-3 TRBD2 NA TRBV10-3 TGTGCCATCAGTGAAAAAGGGACTAGCGGCTTCCAACTACGCCCGCAGTATTTT CAISEKGTSGFQLRPQYF
TRBJ1-1 NA NA TRBV5-1 TGCGCCAGCAGCCCCGAGACAGGCGAAGCTTTCTTT CASSPETGEAFF
TRBJ2-7 TRBD1 NA TRBV4-2 TGTGCCAGCAGCCCCGGGACAGGGGTCGGCGAGCAGTACTTC CASSPGTGVGEQYF
TRBJ2-1 TRBD1 NA TRBV5-4 TGTGCCAGCAGCTTGAGGGGGGACAGGGTAAATGAGCAGTTCTTC CASSLRGDRVNEQFF
TRBJ2-7 NA NA TRBV27 TGTGCCAGCAGTCCACACCGGGACAAAATTCCCGAGCAGTACTTC CASSPHRDKIPEQYF
TRBJ2-1 NA NA TRBV19 TGTGCCAGTAGTAGGGCAGTATACAATGAGCAGTTCTTC CASSRAVYNEQFF
TRBJ1-4 TRBD1 NA TRBV19 TGTGCCAGTAGTCTTATACCGGGACAGGGGAATGAAAAACTGTTTTTT CASSLIPGQGNEKLFF
TRBJ1-5 TRBD1 NA TRBV13 TGTGCCAGCAGCTCGGGACAGGGGGTTGGGCAGCCCCAGCATTTT CASSSGQGVGQPQHF
TRBJ2-7 NA NA TRBV29-1 TGCAGTTACTCACCGGACAGTTCCTACGAGCAGTACTTC CSYSPDSSYEQYF
TRBJ2-7 NA NA TRBV27 TGTGCCAGCAGTTTAGGTCGGGCAGGGGCATCCTACGAGCAGTACTTC CASSLGRAGASYEQYF
TRBJ1-5 TRBD1 NA TRBV4-1 TGCGCCAGCAGCCAGAGGACAGGGATCTTGCAGCCCCAGCATTTT CASSQRTGILQPQHF
TRBJ2-1 TRBD2 NA TRBV19 TGTGCCAGTAGCGGGACTAGCGGGAGGTCCTCCTATCAAACAACCTACAATGAGCAGTTCTTC CASSGTSGRSSYQTTYNEQFF
TRBJ2-2 TRBD2 NA TRBV5-4 TGTGCCAGCAGGAAGGGGGTAGCGGGAGGCCCCAAGCCGAACACCGGGGAGCTGTTTTTT CASRKGVAGGPKPNTGELFF
TRBJ1-4 NA NA TRBV4-1 TGCGCCAGCAGCTCCCTCCCAGGGGAGGGCGAAAAACTGTTTTTT CASSSLPGEGEKLFF
TRBJ2-7 TRBD2 NA TRBV5-6 TGTGCCAGCAGCTTCCGGACTAGCGGGAGAGCCTACGAGCAGTACTTC CASSFRTSGRAYEQYF
TRBJ2-5 NA few TRBV19 TGTGCCAGTAGTCCGCCCAGGGTATCAATGGCCCAGTACTTC CASSPPRVSMAQYF